A selection of T cell receptor beta chains follows, all from one sample in a study of blood T cell repertoires in COVID-19. Some clones are missing from TCRdb's copy, which holds only in-frame ones; the method was immunoSEQ multiplex PCR. The sample yields just over 50,000 clones, more than 85% seen once. Sequencing used peripheral blood. These receptors came from a human donor with active COVID-19. The donor label of this sample is uncertain. CDR3s leave out the opening cysteine and the closing phenylalanine or tryptophan. The order of the fields is V gene, CDR3 protein.

V gene: TRBV7-7
CDR3 protein: ASSGPGRTDTQY

V gene: TRBV7-9
CDR3 protein: ASSPRGLVQETQY

V gene: TRBV5-4
CDR3 protein: ASSSWEGDTQY

V gene: TRBV19
CDR3 protein: ASRRLAGGRETQY

V gene: TRBV2
CDR3 protein: ASSDRTSGDAYEQY

V gene: TRBV7-2
CDR3 protein: ASSFGGGYTGELF

V gene: TRBV6-2/TRBV6-3
CDR3 protein: ASSYWAADTQY

V gene: TRBV7-8
CDR3 protein: ASSFSRQGKAGELF

V gene: TRBV5-1
CDR3 protein: ASGEGVNTGELF

V gene: TRBV19
CDR3 protein: ASSTFAGGGANVLT

V gene: TRBV5-1
CDR3 protein: ASSLVVTGTEAF

V gene: TRBV19
CDR3 protein: ASSIGGDGYT

V gene: TRBV12-5
CDR3 protein: ASGLRSTETQY

V gene: TRBV6-5
CDR3 protein: ASSSNYGYT

V gene: TRBV5-6
CDR3 protein: ASSLEVGLSQSSYEQY

V gene: TRBV7-2
CDR3 protein: ASSPRTGYQETQY

V gene: TRBV9
CDR3 protein: ASSTGTGRTNEKLF

V gene: TRBV3-1/TRBV3-2
CDR3 protein: ASSLRGGKETQY

V gene: TRBV6-5
CDR3 protein: ASKKLSSTDTQY

V gene: TRBV4-3
CDR3 protein: ASSTEGEKLF

V gene: TRBV18
CDR3 protein: ASSAETEAF

V gene: TRBV15
CDR3 protein: ATRRTSGGLYNEQF

V gene: TRBV5-1
CDR3 protein: ASSLDRPTGELF

V gene: TRBV7-2
CDR3 protein: ASSEGVALYEQY

V gene: TRBV4-2
CDR3 protein: ASSQGTSGGPDTQY

V gene: TRBV4-1
CDR3 protein: ASSQYDRGTEAF

V gene: TRBV15
CDR3 protein: ATSTKRWTSYTFPSTDTQY

V gene: TRBV6-5
CDR3 protein: ASRSTGVQNIQY

V gene: TRBV6-6
CDR3 protein: ASSYESGRFYGYT

V gene: TRBV23-1
CDR3 protein: ARRPPGGPRYTEAF

V gene: TRBV6-5
CDR3 protein: ARPPDRASTDTQY

V gene: TRBV11-1
CDR3 protein: ASSLRGQIDEQF

V gene: TRBV20-1
CDR3 protein: SASPPGGGVGEKLF

V gene: TRBV6-5
CDR3 protein: ASSYSSGNLGEQF

V gene: TRBV6-2/TRBV6-3
CDR3 protein: ASSFSGGLVYEQY

V gene: TRBV6-5
CDR3 protein: ASSYSTGRAF

V gene: TRBV5-4
CDR3 protein: ASRLMGSPLH

V gene: TRBV6-5
CDR3 protein: ASRNLGQYYEQY

V gene: TRBV4-2
CDR3 protein: ASSQNRVNEQY

V gene: TRBV2
CDR3 protein: ASSEWAGAGYGYT

V gene: TRBV4-2
CDR3 protein: ASSQAYLSSGNTIY

V gene: TRBV2
CDR3 protein: ASGRGLAGERHQETQY

V gene: TRBV12-3/TRBV12-4
CDR3 protein: ASSLARGQPQH

V gene: TRBV9
CDR3 protein: ASSETGNFYGYT

V gene: TRBV4-1
CDR3 protein: ASSQDLKRGVTQY

V gene: TRBV25-1
CDR3 protein: ASMDREDGYT

V gene: TRBV7-2
CDR3 protein: ASSPLGHRQTDTEAF

V gene: TRBV7-8
CDR3 protein: ASSFGQGQNSPLH

V gene: TRBV6-4
CDR3 protein: ASSERLSGGAIKDNEQF

V gene: TRBV27
CDR3 protein: ASSSRRGNEQY

V gene: TRBV5-6
CDR3 protein: ASSLVAGNTGELF

V gene: TRBV11-2
CDR3 protein: ASSLGTGSYEQY

V gene: TRBV6-2/TRBV6-3
CDR3 protein: ASSPAYGYT

V gene: TRBV24-1
CDR3 protein: ATSDRTGSSYNSPLH

V gene: TRBV5-6
CDR3 protein: ASSPVGVQDEQY

V gene: TRBV6-6
CDR3 protein: ASRPGTGQNSPLH

V gene: TRBV21-1
CDR3 protein: ASATTGLNTEAF

V gene: TRBV23-1
CDR3 protein: ASSQSSDQTHTEAF

V gene: TRBV18
CDR3 protein: ASSPPGGSYEQY

V gene: TRBV11-1
CDR3 protein: ASSPAGQNTGELF